These 30 T cell receptor beta chains originate from one sample sequenced in a study of vaccination and CD4 T cells after COVID-19. The antigens of these receptors remain unknown. Described treatment: roughly 10-day PBMC culture with coronavirus spike peptide pools or control peptides (ViraFEST assay). An Oncomine TCR Beta short-read assay was used to sequence the DNA from cultured CD4+ T cells. TCRdb fed the PCR reads into MiXCR, producing one record per CDR3 protein. The sample shows about 10,000 distinct CDR3 sequences, roughly 27% of them seen only once. The sequenced sample was CD4+ T cells from blood, cultured in vitro, obtained before SARS-CoV-2 vaccination. All receptors come from a human donor who received a COVID-19 vaccine.

This clonotype was recorded a few times. The chain is built from TRBV2 and TRBJ1-1; a possible D gene is TRBD1 (5 bases). Trimming shortened V by 1 base and J by 1 base, and 10 bases separated the two germline ends. The CDR3 is 15 amino acids. The germline V gene encodes CDR1 SNHLY and CDR2 FYNNEI. The DNA of the CDR3 is TGTGCCAGCAGTGAAGTGGCAGGGTGGAACACTGAAGCTTTCTTT. Protein: CASSEVAGWNTEAFF.

This clonotype was seen only a few times. The chain carries TRBV12-3 or TRBV12-4 and TRBJ1-2; 7 bases are shared with TRBD1. V lost 6 bases to trimming and J lost 4 bases; unmatched junction nucleotides: 5. CDR3 length equals 13 residues. CDR3 protein: CASRHRGSYGYTF. The CDR3, as DNA: TGTGCCAGCAGACACAGGGGTAGCTATGGCTACACCTTC.

This clonotype was observed a handful of times. The J gene is TRBJ1-5, the V gene TRBV28; D may be TRBD1 (5 bases). The germline gives CDR1 MDHEN, CDR2 SYDVKM. V was clipped by 11 bases and J by 3 bases, with 11 bases between them. This CDR3 is built from 12 residues. CDR3 residues: CAGAGPNQPQHF. In nucleotides, the CDR3 is TGTGCCGGGGCCGGACCCAATCAGCCCCAGCATTTT.

The CDR3 bases are TGCGCCAGCAGTTGGGACAGGGTGGGTGAGCAGTTCTTC. It codes for CASSWDRVGEQFF. The chain employs TRBV10-2 and TRBJ2-1; 9 bases are shared with TRBD1. There are 13 residues in the CDR3. Unmatched junction bases numbered 5, after V lost 5 bases and J lost 9 bases. CDR1 is WSHSY, CDR2 SAAADI, per germline.

This chain links TRBV2 with TRBJ2-1; 11 bases map to TRBD2. Germline lookup yields CDR1 SNHLY and CDR2 FYNNEI. With V trimmed by 7 bases and J by 4 bases, 3 bases remained unmatched. The CDR3 has 14 residues. CDR3 nucleotide sequence: TGTGCCAGCAAGGCTAGCGGGGGGTACAATGAGCAGTTCTTC. Translation: CASKASGGYNEQFF.

This clonotype has just a few counts. The chain is built from TRBV5-1 and TRBJ2-5; D is perhaps TRBD2 (6 bases). The CDR3 is 14 amino acids. V gave up 1 base and J gave up 4 bases, with 11 bases separating them. In germline, CDR1 is SGHRS, CDR2 YFSETQ. CDR3 DNA: TGCGCCAGCAGCTTGTACGGGGGAAGAGAGACCCAGTACTTC. Encoded protein: CASSLYGGRETQYF.

This chain connects TRBV7-2 to TRBJ1-3, with 7 bases matching TRBD1. Germline V lookup: CDR1 SGHTA, CDR2 FQGNSA. The CDR3 totals 16 residues. Trimming cost V 1 base and J 4 bases; bases outside gene matches: 7. The CDR3 bases are TGTGCCAGCAGCTTAGAACACCCAGGGGGGGGAAACACCATATATTTT. As protein: CASSLEHPGGGNTIYF.

The V and J genes are TRBV7-9 and TRBJ2-2; D uncertain. V gave up 1 base and J gave up 4 bases, with 13 bases separating them. The CDR3 extends over 16 amino acids. The germline CDR1 and CDR2 sequences are SEHNR and FQNEAQ (reference sequence). The CDR3 DNA follows: TGTGCCAGCAGCTTAGTATTTAGGGCGAGCACCGGGGAGCTGTTTTTT. This sequence encodes CASSLVFRASTGELFF.

Judged by abundance, this clonotype is medium-sized. This sequence joins TRBV7-2 and TRBJ1-2; D is perhaps TRBD1 (5 bases). Germline-derived CDR1 and CDR2 are SGHTA and FQGNSA. The ends were cut back, 4 bases at V and 5 bases at J, with 14 bases in the middle. This CDR3 region has 14 residues. The CDR3 coding sequence is TGTGCCAGCAGCTCCCCCCAGGGTCTATATGGCTACACCTTC. It encodes CASSSPQGLYGYTF.

J is TRBJ2-5 and V is TRBV2; no firm D call. The V and J ends lost 6 bases and 0 bases respectively, with 5 bases between them. This CDR3 is built from 12 residues. Germline-derived CDR1 and CDR2 are SNHLY and FYNNEI. In DNA form, the CDR3 reads TGTGCCAGCAGAAGATACCAAGAGACCCAGTACTTC. As protein: CASRRYQETQYF. The whole variable domain, filled in from reference TRBV2 and TRBJ2-5, reads EPEVTQTPSHQVTQMGQEVILRCVPISNHLYFYWYRQILGQKVEFLVSFYNNEISEKSEIFDDQFSVERPDGSNFTLKIRSTKLEDSAMYFCASRRYQETQYFGPGTRLLVL.

The CDR3 here is CSAPSSIAGALTDTQYF. CDR3 nucleotide sequence: TGCAGTGCTCCTTCGAGTATAGCGGGGGCCCTAACAGATACGCAGTATTTT. This chain links TRBV20-1 with TRBJ2-3, with 9 bases lining up with TRBD2. The CDR3 spans 17 residues. Per the germline V gene, CDR1 is DFQATT and CDR2 is SNEGSKA (reference sequence). J was trimmed by 3 bases and V by 5 bases; bases with no gene match: 15.

This chain uses TRBV10-2 with TRBJ1-2; D is unresolved. The CDR3 sequence is 13 residues long. V shed 5 bases and J shed 7 bases, with 14 bases lying between them. The germline CDR1 and CDR2 sequences are WSHSY and SAAADI. CDR3 nucleotides: TGCGCCAGCAGTCACGACTCTGTGTCTGGCTACACCTTC. Protein: CASSHDSVSGYTF.

This clonotype was picked up a small number of times. The V call is TRBV25-1, the J call TRBJ2-5; D might be TRBD2 (6 bases). The CDR3 runs 14 residues. V was shortened by 7 bases and J by 7 bases, with 19 bases between the two germline ends. The V gene's germline CDR1 is MGHDK and CDR2 SYGVNS. Written as DNA, the CDR3 is TGTGCCAGCAAAGGTAGCGGATCCATGGGGACCCAGTACTTC. Translating it yields CASKGSGSMGTQYF.

The chain is built from TRBV4-2 and TRBJ2-3; 7 bases are a match to TRBD2. J gave up 1 base and V 0 bases, and 4 bases lay outside the gene matches. Germline CDR1 reads LGHNA; CDR2 reads YNFKEQ. The CDR3 spans 16 residues. The CDR3 region has the DNA TGTGCCAGCAGCCAAGATTACAGCGGGGGCACAGATACGCAGTATTTT. It is translated as CASSQDYSGGTDTQYF.

This clonotype came up a few times. The rearrangement links TRBV19 to TRBJ1-2, with unresolved D. Germline V gene data show CDR1 as LNHDA and CDR2 as SQIVND (reference sequence). Trimming took off 9 bases at V and 7 bases at J, with 18 bases between the two ends. This CDR3 has 13 residues. The CDR3 protein is CASHHTDTLGYTF. Here the CDR3 DNA reads TGTGCCAGCCACCATACCGACACGCTTGGCTACACCTTC.

This clonotype was picked up a small number of times. The rearrangement uses TRBV7-9 and TRBJ2-1; 13 bases are shared with TRBD2. The CDR3 length is 20 residues. Germline CDR1 reads SEHNR; CDR2 reads FQNEAQ (reference sequence). Trimming removed 7 bases from V and 0 bases from J; junction bases left unmatched: 15. CDR3 DNA: TGTGCCAGCACCTCTGCCCCTGGGACTAGCGGGGTCCGCTCCTACAATGAGCAGTTCTTC. Its protein is CASTSAPGTSGVRSYNEQFF.

The chain is built from TRBV6-5 and TRBJ2-6, with D perhaps TRBD2 (5 bases). The CDR3 has 17 residues. Germline V gene data show CDR1 as MNHEY and CDR2 as SVGAGI. Trimming left V 2 bases short and J 1 base short, with 12 bases between. In DNA form, the CDR3 reads TGTGCCAGCAGTTACCGGGTGGGCGGGTCTGGGGCCAACGTCCTGACTTTC. Its translation is CASSYRVGGSGANVLTF.

The V and J genes are TRBV20-1 and TRBJ1-6, with D uncertain. The CDR3 runs to 16 residues. Trimming pared 0 bases from V and 0 bases from J, leaving 9 bases between. Germline-derived CDR1 and CDR2 are DFQATT and SNEGSKA (reference sequence). As DNA, the CDR3 is TGCAGTGCTAGAGATGGTCAGAGCTCCTATAATTCACCCCTCCACTTT. Encoded protein: CSARDGQSSYNSPLHF.

The rearrangement links TRBV6-4 to TRBJ2-3; D is unclear. The V gene lost 4 bases and the J gene lost 0 bases, with 14 bases spanning the gap. Germline CDR1 is MRHNA and CDR2 is SNTAGT. The CDR3 consists of 16 residues. The CDR3 DNA is TGTGCCAGCAGTGCGGTCAAGACCTTTAGCACAGATACGCAGTATTTT. Its translation is CASSAVKTFSTDTQYF.

V is TRBV2 and J is TRBJ2-3; D may match TRBD1 or TRBD2 (6 bases each). V was clipped by 8 bases and J by 6 bases, with 18 bases between them. The CDR3 totals 14 residues. From germline, CDR1 is SNHLY and CDR2 FYNNEI. In DNA form, the CDR3 reads TGTGCCAGCCTGGATCCGGGGGCAGGGGATACGCAGTATTTT. Its translation is CASLDPGAGDTQYF.

This chain links TRBV20-1 with TRBJ1-5; 10 bases line up with TRBD1. Germline V gives CDR1 DFQATT, CDR2 SNEGSKA (reference sequence). V was clipped by 1 base and J by 4 bases; unmatched bases: 10. The CDR3 totals 17 residues. CDR3 DNA: TGCAGTGCTAGAGGGACCGACAGGGGGCTTATTAATCAGCCCCAGCATTTT. It specifies CSARGTDRGLINQPQHF.

This chain connects TRBV18 to TRBJ1-2, with 11 positions matching TRBD1. Looked up from germline, CDR1 is KGHSH and CDR2 is LQKENI. The V gene end was trimmed by 2 bases and the J gene end by 4 bases; junction bases not matched to a gene: 6. The CDR3 sequence is 16 residues long. Here the CDR3 DNA reads TGTGCCAGCTCACCAGGCCGGGACAGGGGGGGCTATGGCTACACCTTC. This encodes CASSPGRDRGGYGYTF.

This sequence joins TRBV7-3 and TRBJ1-2; the match to TRBD1 covers 7 bases. The CDR3 covers 16 residues. V trimming: 2 bases; J trimming: 6 bases; junction bases outside the gene matches: 12. Per the germline V gene, CDR1 is SGHTA and CDR2 is FQGTGA. CDR3 in DNA: TGTGCCAGCAGCTTATCCACAGGGGAGGGCAACCATGGCTACACCTTC. Amino acid sequence: CASSLSTGEGNHGYTF.

The chain is built from TRBV6-1 and TRBJ2-3, with TRBD2 matching 10 bases. The CDR3 spans 20 residues. The V gene end was trimmed by 5 bases and the J gene end by 2 bases; junction bases not matched to a gene: 19. Germline assignment: CDR1 MNHNS and CDR2 SASEGT. CDR3 sequence: CASSHQQLAGMGPNTDTQYF. The DNA of the CDR3 is TGTGCCAGCAGTCACCAACAACTAGCGGGAATGGGCCCTAACACAGATACGCAGTATTTT.

Concerning this clonotype: A much larger clone differs by one base, so this may be a read error. This chain connects TRBV6-1 to TRBJ1-2; 8 bases line up with TRBD1. V gave up 8 bases and J gave up 4 bases; unmatched junction bases: 9. The germline V gene encodes CDR1 MNHNS and CDR2 SASEGT. The CDR3 sequence is 14 residues long. The CDR3 sequence: CASGPTGTGYGYTF. The CDR3 coding sequence is TGTGCCAGCGGGCCAACCGGGACAGGCTATGGCTACACCTTC.

This clonotype occurred a few times. CDR3 in amino acids: CASSESGALEKLFF. The CDR3 DNA reads as TGCGCCAGCAGTGAGTCAGGGGCCTTGGAAAAACTGTTTTTT. The gene calls are TRBV10-1 and TRBJ1-4, with TRBD1 as a possible D gene (5 bases). With 0 bases removed from V and 8 bases from J, the gap between germline ends came to 10 bases. The CDR3 consists of 14 residues. Germline-derived CDR1 and CDR2 are WNHNN and SYGVQD (reference sequence).

This chain's CDR3 is CASSRFGGGRKETQYF. The CDR3 DNA follows: TGCGCCAGCAGCCGATTCGGGGGAGGGCGTAAGGAGACCCAGTACTTC. The chain is built from TRBV5-1 and TRBJ2-5; 7 bases align to TRBD2. Germline assignment: CDR1 SGHRS and CDR2 YFSETQ. The CDR3 totals 16 residues. Trimming cost V 4 bases and J 5 bases; bases outside gene matches: 14. The full variable domain, rest sourced from reference TRBV5-1 and TRBJ2-5, is KAGVTQTPRYLIKTRGQQVTLSCSPISGHRSVSWYQQTPGQGLQFLFEYFSETQRNKGNFPGRFSGRQFSNSRSEMNVSTLELGDSALYLCASSRFGGGRKETQYFGPGTRLLVL.

The V and J genes are TRBV5-4 and TRBJ2-3, with TRBD1 matching over 7 bases. The germline CDR1 and CDR2 sequences are SGHNT and YYREEE (reference sequence). This CDR3 has 15 residues. V trimming: 1 base; J trimming: 3 bases; junction bases outside the gene matches: 5. CDR3 in amino acids: CASSLRSGGTDTQYF. The CDR3 DNA reads as TGTGCCAGCAGCTTGAGGTCAGGGGGAACAGATACGCAGTATTTT.

Worth noting for this clonotype: At one end, the junction sequence differs from germline, possibly due to a read error. This chain uses TRBV9 with TRBJ1-6; TRBD1 is a possible D gene (6 bases). Germline V gene data show CDR1 as SGDLS and CDR2 as YYNGEE. This CDR3 contains 14 residues. The CDR3 is CASSVGGINSPLHF. CDR3 sequence (DNA): TGTGCCAGCAGTGTAGGGGGTATCAATTCACCCCTCCACTTT.

V gene TRBV7-8 combines with J gene TRBJ2-7, with D possibly being TRBD2 (5 bases). Germline loops: CDR1 SGHVS, CDR2 FQNEAQ. The CDR3 is 16 amino acids. Trimming shortened V by 7 bases and J by 0 bases, and 19 bases separated the two germline ends. CDR3 nucleotides: TGTGCCAGCAACCCTCCGGGGAAGAGTAGCTCCTACGAGCAGTACTTC. Translated: CASNPPGKSSSYEQYF.